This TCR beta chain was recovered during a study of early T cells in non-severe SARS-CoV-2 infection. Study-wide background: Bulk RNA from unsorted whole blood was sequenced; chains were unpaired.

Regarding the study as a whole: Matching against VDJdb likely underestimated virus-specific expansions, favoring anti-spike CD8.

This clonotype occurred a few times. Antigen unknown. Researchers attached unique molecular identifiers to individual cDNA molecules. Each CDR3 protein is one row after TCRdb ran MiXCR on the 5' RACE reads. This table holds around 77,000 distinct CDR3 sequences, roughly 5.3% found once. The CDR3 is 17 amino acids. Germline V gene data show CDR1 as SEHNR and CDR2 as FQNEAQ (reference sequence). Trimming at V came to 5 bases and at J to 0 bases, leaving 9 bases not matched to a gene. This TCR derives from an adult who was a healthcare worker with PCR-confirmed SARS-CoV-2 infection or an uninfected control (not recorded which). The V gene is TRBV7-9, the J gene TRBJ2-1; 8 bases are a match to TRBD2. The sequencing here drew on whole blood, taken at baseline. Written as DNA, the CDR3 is TGTGCCAGCAGCAGTAGAGGCGGGACTAGCTCCTACAATGAGCAGTTCTTC. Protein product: CASSSRGGTSSYNEQFF. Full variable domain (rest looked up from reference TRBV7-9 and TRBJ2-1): DTGVSQNPRHKITKRGQNVTFRCDPISEHNRLYWYRQTLGQGPEFLTYFQNEAQLEKSRLLSDRFSAERPKGSFSTLEIQRTEQGDSAMYLCASSSRGGTSSYNEQFFGPGTRLTVL.